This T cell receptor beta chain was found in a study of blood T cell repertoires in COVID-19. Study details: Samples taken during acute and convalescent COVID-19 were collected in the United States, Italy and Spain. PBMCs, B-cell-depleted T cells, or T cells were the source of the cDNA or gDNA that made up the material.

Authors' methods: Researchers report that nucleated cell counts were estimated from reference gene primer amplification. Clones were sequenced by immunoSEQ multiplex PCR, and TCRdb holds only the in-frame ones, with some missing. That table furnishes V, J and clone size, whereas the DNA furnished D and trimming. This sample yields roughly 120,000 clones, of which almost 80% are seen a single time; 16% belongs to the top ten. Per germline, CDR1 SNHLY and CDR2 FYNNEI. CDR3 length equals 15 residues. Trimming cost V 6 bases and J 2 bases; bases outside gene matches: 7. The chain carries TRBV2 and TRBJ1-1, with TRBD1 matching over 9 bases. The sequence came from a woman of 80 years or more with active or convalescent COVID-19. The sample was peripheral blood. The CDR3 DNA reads TGTGCCAGCAGCCTAGAGACAGGGGGAAACACTGAAGCTTTCTTT. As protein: CASSLETGGNTEAFF.